This T cell receptor beta chain was recorded in a study of blood T cell repertoires in COVID-19. At the level of the study: Donors in the United States, Italy and Spain gave samples during acute or convalescent COVID-19. T cells, B-cell-depleted T cells, or PBMCs supplied cDNA or gDNA.

Per the original data handling: Estimation of nucleated cell counts relied on the amplification of reference gene primers. Some clones are missing from TCRdb's copy, which holds only in-frame ones; the method was immunoSEQ multiplex PCR. V and J calls and clone size are given by that table; D and trimming were obtained from the DNA. The sample lists 200,000 to 250,000 clones; 85% to 90% were seen once. The junction had 6 bases not matched to a gene; V was cut back by 0 bases and J by 3 bases. Germline CDR1 SGDLS, CDR2 YYNGEE. CDR3 size: 16 residues. This clonotype originated in a man older than 75 with acute or convalescent COVID-19. The material sequenced was peripheral blood. The rearrangement joins TRBV9 to TRBJ2-5; 9 nucleotides match TRBD2. The CDR3 DNA is TGTGCCAGCAGCGTAGGGGTAGCGGGAGTTAAAGAGACCCAGTACTTC. This sequence encodes CASSVGVAGVKETQYF.